The clone carrying this T cell receptor (beta chain) has a handful of counts. The repertoire was sequenced with immunoSEQ multiplex PCR; TCRdb's copy has only in-frame clones and lacks some. Of 200,000 to 250,000 clones listed, approximately 82% are singletons. The data were taken from a study of blood T cell repertoires in COVID-19. Study context: The origin of the acute and convalescent COVID-19 samples was the United States, Italy and Spain.

V lost 1 base to trimming and J lost 0 bases, with 6 bases between them. The CDR3 runs 14 residues. Per the germline V gene, CDR1 is LNHDA and CDR2 is SQIVND (reference sequence). Sequencing used peripheral blood. The TCR sequence derives from a woman over 75 with acute or convalescent COVID-19. The rearrangement uses TRBV19 and TRBJ1-1; D gene ambiguous. In DNA form, the CDR3 reads TGTGCCAGTAGTATAGCTAAGCTGAACACTGAAGCTTTCTTT. As protein: CASSIAKLNTEAFF.